This is a list of T cell receptor beta chains from one sample in a study of a mutant IDH1 vaccine in newly diagnosed glioma. The antigens of these receptors remain unknown. Generated by immunoSEQ multiplex PCR, the TCRdb table keeps only in-frame clones and is missing some. Seen here are fewer than 95,000 clones, around four fifths observed once, and the top ten hold roughly 5.2%. The sequencing used PBMCs, collected from a glioma patient whose treatment included an IDH1 peptide vaccine. Source of these receptors: a man aged 35-49 years with glioma. CDR3s include the opening cysteine and the closing phenylalanine or tryptophan. A D gene is named only where the DNA matches it firmly. Clone size is not always given. Where it is, it says once, few, many or a class for expanded clones.

TRBV7-2	TRBJ2-3	.	.	TGTGCTAGCGCCGTCAGGGGCCGCACAGATACGCAGTATTTT	CASAVRGRTDTQYF
TRBV7-8	TRBJ2-1	.	.	TGTGCCAGCAGGGGCGGGCTCGACCCTCGCAATGAGCAGTTCTTC	CASRGGLDPRNEQFF
TRBV27	TRBJ1-4	.	.	TGTGCCAGCAGTTTAATTTGGCAGGGTGAAGAAAAACTGTTTTTT	CASSLIWQGEEKLFF
TRBV2	TRBJ1-6	.	.	TGTGCCAGCACGGGACGTCAAAATTCACCCCTCCACTTT	CASTGRQNSPLHF
TRBV25-1	TRBJ2-1	TRBD1	few	TGTGCCAGCAGTGTCTCCGGGACAGTCCAGGGGATCGAGCAGTTCTTC	CASSVSGTVQGIEQFF
TRBV7-2	TRBJ1-1	.	.	TGTGCCAGCAGCGACCGAGGGGGTAGCAAGAACACTGAAGCTTTCTTT	CASSDRGGSKNTEAFF
TRBV7-6	TRBJ1-1	TRBD1	.	TGTGCCAGCAGCATGACAGGGATGAACACTGAAGCTTTCTTT	CASSMTGMNTEAFF
TRBV28	TRBJ2-7	.	.	TGTGCCAGCAGTCTAAGGACGCCCCGCTGGAACGAGCAGTACTTC	CASSLRTPRWNEQYF
TRBV11-2	TRBJ2-3	.	.	TGTGCCAGCAGCCAGGAGGCCGCGCAGTATTTT	CASSQEAAQYF
TRBV6-5	TRBJ2-5	.	.	TGTGCCAGCAGTTTGGACAACCAAGAGACCCAGTACTTC	CASSLDNQETQYF
TRBV19	TRBJ2-2	TRBD2	.	TGTGCCAGTAGTGACAGACTAGCGGGAAGGTACACCGGGGAGCTGTTTTTT	CASSDRLAGRYTGELFF
TRBV19	TRBJ1-4	.	.	TGTGCCAGTAGCTCTAAGGGGGAAAAACTGTTTTTT	CASSSKGEKLFF
TRBV11-2	TRBJ1-2	TRBD1	.	TGTGCCAGCAGCCCTAGGACAGGTGTTAACTATGGCTACACCTTC	CASSPRTGVNYGYTF
TRBV9	TRBJ2-7	.	.	TGTGCCAGCAGCGTCGGGGGTGGGGAGCAGTACTTC	CASSVGGGEQYF
TRBV10-3	TRBJ1-2	.	.	TGTGCCATCAGTGAGTCGCAAGGGACCGAAGCTTACTATGGCTACACCTTC	CAISESQGTEAYYGYTF
TRBV21-1	TRBJ2-7	.	.	TGTGCCAGCAGCAACGTGGGACGGACTATCTACGAGCAGTACTTC	CASSNVGRTIYEQYF
TRBV4-2	TRBJ2-7	TRBD1	.	TGTGCCAGCAGCCCAATGGGGACAGACTACGAGCAGTACTTC	CASSPMGTDYEQYF
TRBV7-2	TRBJ2-3	.	.	TGTGCCAGCAGCTTACGGGAAATCGTAGATACGCAGTATTTT	CASSLREIVDTQYF
TRBV1	TRBJ2-3	.	.	TGCACCAGCAGCCAAGGGGTGGGAGAAGTTTTAGATACGCAGTATTTT	CTSSQGVGEVLDTQYF
TRBV7-2	TRBJ2-1	.	.	TGTGCCAGCAGCCGATCTGGGGGCAATGAGCAGTTCTTC	CASSRSGGNEQFF